This T cell receptor (beta chain) derives from a study of neurological immune-mediated disorders. Unsorted libraries were generated from 2 million PBMCs held at -80 degrees C. About this clonotype itself: What it binds is unknown.

This CDR3 is 15 amino acids long. The V end lost 4 bases, the J end lost 3 bases, and 14 bases lay between the germline ends. Germline V lookup: CDR1 SGHKS, CDR2 YYEKEE (reference sequence). The cDNA was generated by 5'RACE with 10-nucleotide random UMIs. Whenever a sequencing run was performed, it yielded over 170 million TCR-beta sequences from 15-18 subjects. TCRdb re-called the 5' RACE reads through MiXCR, storing one row per CDR3 protein. The profile covers some 46,000 distinct CDR3 sequences, with over 9% appearing a single time and about 5.2% taken by the ten largest. Broader study findings: CDR3 amino acid sequences found in expanded clones were never shared across subjects, suggesting private repertoires in all groups.

The V and J genes are TRBV5-5 and TRBJ2-4; TRBD2 is a possible D gene (5 bases). The TCR was taken from a man between 65 and 85 years old with HTLV-1-associated myelopathy (HAM/TSP). Sequenced material: PBMCs. This CDR3 is CASSTTPADKNIQYF. DNA of the CDR3: TGTGCCAGCAGCACCACTCCAGCGGACAAAAACATTCAGTACTTC.